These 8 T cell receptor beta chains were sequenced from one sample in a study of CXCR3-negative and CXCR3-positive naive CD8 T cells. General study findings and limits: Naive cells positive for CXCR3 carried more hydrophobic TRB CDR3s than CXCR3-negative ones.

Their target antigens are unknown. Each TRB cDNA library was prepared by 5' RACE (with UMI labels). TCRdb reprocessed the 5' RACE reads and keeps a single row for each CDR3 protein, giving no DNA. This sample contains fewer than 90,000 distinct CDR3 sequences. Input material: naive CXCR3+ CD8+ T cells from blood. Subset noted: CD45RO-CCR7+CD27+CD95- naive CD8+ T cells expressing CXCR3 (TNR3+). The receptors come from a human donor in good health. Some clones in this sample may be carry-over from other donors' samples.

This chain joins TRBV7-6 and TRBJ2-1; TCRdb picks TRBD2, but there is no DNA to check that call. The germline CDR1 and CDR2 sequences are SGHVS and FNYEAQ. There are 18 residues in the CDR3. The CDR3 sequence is CASSLEGAPGGSYNEQFF.

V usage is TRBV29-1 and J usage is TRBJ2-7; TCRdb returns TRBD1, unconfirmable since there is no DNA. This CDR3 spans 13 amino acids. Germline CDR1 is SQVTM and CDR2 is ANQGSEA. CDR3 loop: CSMTPGGGDEQYF.

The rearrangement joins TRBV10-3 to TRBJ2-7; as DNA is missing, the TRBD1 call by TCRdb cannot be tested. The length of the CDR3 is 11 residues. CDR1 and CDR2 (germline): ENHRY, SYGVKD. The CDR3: CAISQQDEQYF.

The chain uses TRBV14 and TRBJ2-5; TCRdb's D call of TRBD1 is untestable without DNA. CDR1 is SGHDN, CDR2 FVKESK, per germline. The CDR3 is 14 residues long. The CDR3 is CASSRGGYQETQYF.

The CDR3 protein is CASSPPLRGGYEQYF. V and J are TRBV11-2 and TRBJ2-7; there is no DNA to check the TCRdb D call of TRBD1. The CDR3 loop spans 15 amino acids. Germline values: CDR1 SGHAT, CDR2 FQNNGV.

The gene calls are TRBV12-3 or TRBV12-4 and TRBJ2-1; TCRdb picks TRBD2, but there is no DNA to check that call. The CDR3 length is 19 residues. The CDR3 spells CASSLVWASGSPGNNEQFF.

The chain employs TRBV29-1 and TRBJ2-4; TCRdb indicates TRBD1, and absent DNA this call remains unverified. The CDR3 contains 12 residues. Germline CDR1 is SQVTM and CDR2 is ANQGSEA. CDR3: CGVEGEGNIQYF.

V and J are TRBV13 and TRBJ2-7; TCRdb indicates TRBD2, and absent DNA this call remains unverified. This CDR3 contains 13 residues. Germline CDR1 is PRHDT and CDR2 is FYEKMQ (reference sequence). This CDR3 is CASSSGGFYEQYF.